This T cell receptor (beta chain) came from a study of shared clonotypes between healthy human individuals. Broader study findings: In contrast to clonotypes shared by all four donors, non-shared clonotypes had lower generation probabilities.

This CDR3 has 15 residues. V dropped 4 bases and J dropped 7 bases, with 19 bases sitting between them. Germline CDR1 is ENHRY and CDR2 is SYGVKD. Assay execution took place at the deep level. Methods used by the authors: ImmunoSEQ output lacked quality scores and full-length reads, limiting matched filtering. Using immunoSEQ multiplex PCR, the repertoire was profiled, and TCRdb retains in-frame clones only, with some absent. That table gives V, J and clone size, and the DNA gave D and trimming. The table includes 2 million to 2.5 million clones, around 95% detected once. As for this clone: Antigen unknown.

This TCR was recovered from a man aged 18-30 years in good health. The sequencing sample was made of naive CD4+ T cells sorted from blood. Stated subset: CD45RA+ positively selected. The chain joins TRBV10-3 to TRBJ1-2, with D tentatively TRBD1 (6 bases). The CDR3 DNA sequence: TGTGCCATCAGTGTCCGGACAGACGGACGGGGTGGCTACACCTTC. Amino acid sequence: CAISVRTDGRGGYTF.